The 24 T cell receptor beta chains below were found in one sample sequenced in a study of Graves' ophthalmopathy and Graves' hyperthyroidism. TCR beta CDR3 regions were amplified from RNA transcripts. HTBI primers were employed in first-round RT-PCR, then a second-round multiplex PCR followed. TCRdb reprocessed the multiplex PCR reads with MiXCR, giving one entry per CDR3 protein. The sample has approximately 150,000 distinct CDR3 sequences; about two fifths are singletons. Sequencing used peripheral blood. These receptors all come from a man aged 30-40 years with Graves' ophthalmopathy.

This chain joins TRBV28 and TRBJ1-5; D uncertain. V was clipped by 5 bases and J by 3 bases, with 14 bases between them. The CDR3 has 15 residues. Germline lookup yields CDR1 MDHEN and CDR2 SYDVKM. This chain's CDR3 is CASSLIGNNNQPQHF. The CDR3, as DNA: TGTGCCAGCAGTCTTATTGGCAATAACAATCAGCCCCAGCATTTT.

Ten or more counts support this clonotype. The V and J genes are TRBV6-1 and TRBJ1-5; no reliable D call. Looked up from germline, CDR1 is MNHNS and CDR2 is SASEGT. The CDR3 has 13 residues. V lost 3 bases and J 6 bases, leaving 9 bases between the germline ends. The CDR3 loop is CASSEWTSQPQHF. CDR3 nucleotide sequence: TGTGCCAGCAGTGAGTGGACCAGTCAGCCCCAGCATTTT.

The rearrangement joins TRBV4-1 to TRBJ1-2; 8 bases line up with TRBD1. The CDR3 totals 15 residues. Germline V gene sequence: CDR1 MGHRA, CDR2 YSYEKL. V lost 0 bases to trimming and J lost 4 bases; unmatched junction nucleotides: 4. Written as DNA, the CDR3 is TGCGCCAGCAGCCAAGACCAGGGGGCCCCCTATGGCTACACCTTC. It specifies CASSQDQGAPYGYTF.

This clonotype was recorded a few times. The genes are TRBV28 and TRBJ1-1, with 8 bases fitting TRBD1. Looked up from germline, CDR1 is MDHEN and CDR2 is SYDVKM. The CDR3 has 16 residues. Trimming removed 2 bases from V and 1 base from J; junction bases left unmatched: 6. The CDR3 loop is CASSLMTGVKNTEAFF. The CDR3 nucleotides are TGTGCCAGCAGTTTAATGACAGGGGTCAAGAACACTGAAGCTTTCTTT.

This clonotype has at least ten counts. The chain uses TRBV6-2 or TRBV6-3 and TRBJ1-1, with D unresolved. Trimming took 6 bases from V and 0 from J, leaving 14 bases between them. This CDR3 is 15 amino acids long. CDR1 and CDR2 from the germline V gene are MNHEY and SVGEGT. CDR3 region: CASSPYGLMNTEAFF. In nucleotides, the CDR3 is TGTGCCAGCAGCCCTTACGGACTTATGAACACTGAAGCTTTCTTT.

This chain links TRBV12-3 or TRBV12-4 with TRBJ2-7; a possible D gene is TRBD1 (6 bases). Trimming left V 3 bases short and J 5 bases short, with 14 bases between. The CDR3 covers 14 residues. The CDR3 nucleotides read TGTGCCAGCAGTTTTACAGGGTTTCGGGACGAGCAGTACTTC. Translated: CASSFTGFRDEQYF.

In DNA, the CDR3 is TGTGCCAGAAAACTTGGGGGGAACATTCAGTACTTC. It specifies CARKLGGNIQYF. The rearrangement joins TRBV6-2 or TRBV6-3 to TRBJ2-4; a weak D match, TRBD2 (6 bases). There are 12 residues in the CDR3. Germline values: CDR1 MNHEY, CDR2 SVGEGT. V shed 9 bases and J shed 7 bases, with 13 bases lying between them.

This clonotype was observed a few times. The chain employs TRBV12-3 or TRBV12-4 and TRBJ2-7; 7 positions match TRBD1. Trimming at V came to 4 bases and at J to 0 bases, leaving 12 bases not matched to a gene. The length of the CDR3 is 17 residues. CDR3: CASSSAGRGYSSYEQYF. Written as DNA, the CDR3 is TGTGCCAGCAGTTCCGCCGGCAGGGGGTATAGCTCCTACGAGCAGTACTTC.

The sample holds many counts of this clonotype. Here the CDR3 reads CASSQDNSFSGYEQYF. The CDR3, as DNA: TGCGCCAGCAGCCAAGATAACAGCTTCTCGGGCTACGAGCAGTACTTC. The rearrangement uses TRBV4-3 and TRBJ2-7; D uncertain. The length of the CDR3 is 16 residues. The germline V gene has CDR1 LGHNA and CDR2 YSLEER. Trimming removed 0 bases from V and 3 bases from J, with 15 bases in between.

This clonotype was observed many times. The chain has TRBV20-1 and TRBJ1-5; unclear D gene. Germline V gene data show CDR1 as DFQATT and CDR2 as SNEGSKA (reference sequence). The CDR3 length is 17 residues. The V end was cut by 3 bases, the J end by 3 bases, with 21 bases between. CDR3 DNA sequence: TGCAGTGCTAGGGACCGTCGCCTTACTTTCCTCAATCAGCCCCAGCATTTT. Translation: CSARDRRLTFLNQPQHF.

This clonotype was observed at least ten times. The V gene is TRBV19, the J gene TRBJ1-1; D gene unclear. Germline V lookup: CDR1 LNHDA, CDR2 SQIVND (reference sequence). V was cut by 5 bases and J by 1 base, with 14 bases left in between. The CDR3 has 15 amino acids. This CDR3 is CASSPMARRNTEAFF. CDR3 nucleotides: TGTGCCAGTAGTCCAATGGCCCGACGGAACACTGAAGCTTTCTTT.

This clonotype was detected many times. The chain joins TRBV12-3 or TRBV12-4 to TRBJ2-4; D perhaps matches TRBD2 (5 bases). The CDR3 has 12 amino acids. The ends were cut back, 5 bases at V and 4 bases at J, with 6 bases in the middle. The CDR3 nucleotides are TGTGCCAGCAGTACGGGGAAAAACATTCAGTACTTC. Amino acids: CASSTGKNIQYF.

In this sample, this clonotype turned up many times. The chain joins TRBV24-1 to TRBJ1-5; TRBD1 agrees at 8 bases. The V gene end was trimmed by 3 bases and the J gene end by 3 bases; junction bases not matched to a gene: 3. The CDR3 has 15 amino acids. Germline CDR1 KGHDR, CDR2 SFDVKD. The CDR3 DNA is TGTGCCACCAGTGATCCGGGACAGGTCAATCAGCCCCAGCATTTT. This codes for CATSDPGQVNQPQHF.

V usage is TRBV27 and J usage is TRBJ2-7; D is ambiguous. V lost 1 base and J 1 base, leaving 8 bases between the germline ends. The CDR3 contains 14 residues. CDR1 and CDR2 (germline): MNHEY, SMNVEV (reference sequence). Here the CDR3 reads CASSLYYRSYEQYF. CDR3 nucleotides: TGTGCCAGCAGTTTATATTACCGTTCCTACGAGCAGTACTTC.

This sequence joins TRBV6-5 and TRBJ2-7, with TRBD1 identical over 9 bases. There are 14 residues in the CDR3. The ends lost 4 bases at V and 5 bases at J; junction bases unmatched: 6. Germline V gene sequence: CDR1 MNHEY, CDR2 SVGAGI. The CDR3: CASSSGQGRNEQYF. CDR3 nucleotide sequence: TGTGCCAGCAGTTCGGGACAGGGTCGAAACGAGCAGTACTTC.

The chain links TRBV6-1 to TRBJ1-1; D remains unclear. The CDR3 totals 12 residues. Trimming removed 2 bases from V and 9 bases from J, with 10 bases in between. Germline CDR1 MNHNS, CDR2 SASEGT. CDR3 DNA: TGTGCCAGCAGTGAAAGGGCGGGCCAAGCTTTCTTT. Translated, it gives CASSERAGQAFF.

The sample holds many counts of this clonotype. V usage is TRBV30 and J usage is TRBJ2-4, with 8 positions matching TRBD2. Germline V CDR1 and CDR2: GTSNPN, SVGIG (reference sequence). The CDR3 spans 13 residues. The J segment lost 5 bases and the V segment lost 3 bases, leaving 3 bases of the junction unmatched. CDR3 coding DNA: TGTGCCTGGAGGGAGCGGGAGCAAAACATTCAGTACTTC. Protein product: CAWREREQNIQYF. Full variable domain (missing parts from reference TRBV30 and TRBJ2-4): SQTIHQWPATLVQPVGSPLSLECTVEGTSNPNLYWYRQAAGRGLQLLFYSVGIGQISSEVPQNLSASRPQDRQFILSSKKLLLSDSGFYLCAWREREQNIQYFGAGTRLSVL.

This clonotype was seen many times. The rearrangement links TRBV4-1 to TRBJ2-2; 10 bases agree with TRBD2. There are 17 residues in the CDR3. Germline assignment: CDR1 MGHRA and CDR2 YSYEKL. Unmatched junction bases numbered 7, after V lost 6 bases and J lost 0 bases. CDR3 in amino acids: CASRGGLAESNTGELFF. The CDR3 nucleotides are TGCGCCAGCAGGGGCGGACTAGCGGAATCGAACACCGGGGAGCTGTTTTTT.

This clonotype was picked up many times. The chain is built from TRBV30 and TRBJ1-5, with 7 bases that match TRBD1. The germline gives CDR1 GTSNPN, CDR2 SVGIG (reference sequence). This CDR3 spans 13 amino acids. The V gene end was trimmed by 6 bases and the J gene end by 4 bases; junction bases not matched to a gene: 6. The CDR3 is CACSPGGNQPQHF. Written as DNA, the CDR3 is TGTGCCTGCTCGCCAGGGGGGAATCAGCCCCAGCATTTT.

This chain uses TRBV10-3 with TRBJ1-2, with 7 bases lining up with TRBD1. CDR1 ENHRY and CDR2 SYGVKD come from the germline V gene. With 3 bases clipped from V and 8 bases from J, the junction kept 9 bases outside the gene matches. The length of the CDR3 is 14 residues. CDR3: CAISDRQGRGGYTF. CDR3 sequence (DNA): TGTGCCATCAGTGACCGACAGGGAAGAGGAGGCTACACCTTC.

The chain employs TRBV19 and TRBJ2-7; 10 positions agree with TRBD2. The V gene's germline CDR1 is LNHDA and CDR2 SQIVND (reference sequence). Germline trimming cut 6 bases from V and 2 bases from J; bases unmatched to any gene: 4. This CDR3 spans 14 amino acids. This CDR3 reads CASSTGTSAYEQYF. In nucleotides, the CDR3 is TGTGCCAGTAGCACCGGGACTAGCGCCTACGAGCAGTACTTC.

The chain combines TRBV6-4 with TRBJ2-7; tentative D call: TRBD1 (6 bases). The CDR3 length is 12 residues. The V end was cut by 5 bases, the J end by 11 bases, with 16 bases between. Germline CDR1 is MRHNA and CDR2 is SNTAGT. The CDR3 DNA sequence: TGTGCCAGCAGTTCCCCCGGGACACAAAAGTACTTC. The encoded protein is CASSSPGTQKYF.

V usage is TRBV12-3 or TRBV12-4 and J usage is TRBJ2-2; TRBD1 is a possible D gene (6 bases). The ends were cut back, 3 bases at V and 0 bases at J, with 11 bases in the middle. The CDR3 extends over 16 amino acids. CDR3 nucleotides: TGTGCCAGCAGTTTCAGGGGAACGGCGAACACCGGGGAGCTGTTTTTT. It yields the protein CASSFRGTANTGELFF.

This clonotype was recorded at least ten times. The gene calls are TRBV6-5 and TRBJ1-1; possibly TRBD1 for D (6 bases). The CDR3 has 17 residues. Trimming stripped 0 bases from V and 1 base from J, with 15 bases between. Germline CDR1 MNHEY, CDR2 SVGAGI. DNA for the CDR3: TGTGCCAGCAGTTACTCGGCCAGGGGAGGGTGGAACACTGAAGCTTTCTTT. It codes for CASSYSARGGWNTEAFF.